A selection of T cell receptor beta chains follows, all from one sample in a study of control samples from healthy donors and cancer patients. Repertoires were generated with immunoSEQ multiplex PCR, while TCRdb's copy carries only in-frame clones and drops some. The sample yields 100,000 to 150,000 clones, 92% seen once. Sequenced material: blood. Every receptor here comes from a woman aged 45-59 years in good health. Both conserved end residues are part of each CDR3. D genes are given only for firm matches. Clone size is not always given. Where it is, it says once, few, many or a class for expanded clones.

abundance	v_gene	j_gene	d_gene	CDR3nt	CDR3aa
few	TRBV30	TRBJ1-1	TRBD1	TGTGCCTGGAGTAAGGGGGCGTCGAGCACTGAAGCTTTCTTT	CAWSKGASSTEAFF
.	TRBV7-9	TRBJ2-5	.	TGTGCCAGCAGCCCGACAGGTCAGGGGACCCAGTACTTC	CASSPTGQGTQYF
.	TRBV30	TRBJ2-3	TRBD2	TGTGCCTGGGGCCTGGCGGGGGGACTCGGAGATACGCAGTATTTT	CAWGLAGGLGDTQYF
.	TRBV3-1/TRBV3-2	TRBJ2-3	.	TGTGCCAGCAGCCAAGCGACTAGCACAGATACGCAGTATTTT	CASSQATSTDTQYF
.	TRBV28	TRBJ2-1	TRBD1	TGTGCCAGCAGCGACAGGGGGGGATACAATGAGCAGTTCTTC	CASSDRGGYNEQFF
.	TRBV11-3	TRBJ2-1	TRBD2	TGTGCCAGCAGCCCCCGGGGACTAGCGAGACCTAATGAGCAGTTCTTC	CASSPRGLARPNEQFF
.	TRBV6-5	TRBJ2-7	.	TGTGCCAGCAGTAACAGAGACGAGCAGTACTTC	CASSNRDEQYF
.	TRBV2	TRBJ1-1	TRBD1	TGTGCCAGCACGGACAGGGAGGCCGAAGCTTTCTTT	CASTDREAEAFF
once	TRBV19	TRBJ1-3	.	TGTGCCAGCAGGGTCCGAGGAAACACCATATATTTT	CASRVRGNTIYF
.	TRBV5-1	TRBJ2-7	TRBD1	TGCGCCAGCAGCTTAGGGGACAGTCCCTACGAGCAGTACTTC	CASSLGDSPYEQYF
.	TRBV30	TRBJ2-7	TRBD1	TGTGCCTGGAACGACAGGGACTACGAGCAGTACTTC	CAWNDRDYEQYF
.	TRBV20-1	TRBJ1-2	.	TGCAGTGCGAAAGGGGCAGAATCGCTCCCTTTC	CSAKGAESLPF
.	TRBV28	TRBJ2-3	.	TGTGCCAGCAGTTTCACTAGAACAGATACGCAGTATTTT	CASSFTRTDTQYF
.	TRBV18	TRBJ1-3	.	TGTGCCAGCTCACCGTGGGACACAGACTTCTTCCTCTCTGGAAACACCATATATTTT	CASSPWDTDFFLSGNTIYF
.	TRBV5-8	TRBJ1-1	.	TGTGCCAGCAGCAAAGACAGGAGTATGAACACTGAAGCTTTCTTT	CASSKDRSMNTEAFF
once	TRBV18	TRBJ1-2	.	TGTGCCAGCTCACAATCCGGACAGAATCATGGCTACACCTTC	CASSQSGQNHGYTF
.	TRBV19	TRBJ1-2	.	TGTGCCAGTAGTATAAGTTTCCCGTTGAACTATGGCTACACCTTC	CASSISFPLNYGYTF
.	TRBV2	TRBJ2-2	.	TGTGCCAGTTTCCACCGGGGGCGGGAGACGACCGGGGAGCTGTTTTTT	CASFHRGRETTGELFF
.	TRBV19	TRBJ1-5	.	TGTGCCAGTAGAAGGGGACGGGGAATCGCGCCCCAGCATTTT	CASRRGRGIAPQHF
once	TRBV7-2	TRBJ2-7	TRBD1	TGTGCCAGCAGCTTAACAGGGGAATACGAGCAGTACTTC	CASSLTGEYEQYF
.	TRBV4-2	TRBJ1-5	TRBD1	TGTGCCAGCAGCCAAGATGGGGACAGAAGCAATCAGCCCCAGCATTTT	CASSQDGDRSNQPQHF
few	TRBV5-1	TRBJ1-3	.	TGCGCCAGCAGCTTGGTGTCAGGCTCTGGAAACACCATATATTTT	CASSLVSGSGNTIYF
.	TRBV29-1	TRBJ2-7	TRBD2	TGCAGCGTTGGTCGGGACTACAACTCGCGCGAGCAGTACTTC	CSVGRDYNSREQYF
.	TRBV6-5	TRBJ2-3	.	TGTGCCAGCAATTTCAGACTCCGGAGCACAGATACGCAGTATTTT	CASNFRLRSTDTQYF
.	TRBV6-4	TRBJ1-2	.	TGTGCCAGCAGTGGTGGGGGCTATGGCTACACCTTC	CASSGGGYGYTF
few	TRBV6-1	TRBJ2-1	.	TGTGCCAGCAGTGAAGTTGGTTATCTTGAGCAGTTCTTC	CASSEVGYLEQFF
.	TRBV3-1/TRBV3-2	TRBJ1-2	.	TGTGCCAGCAGCCAAGATCGAGCTAGGGGACCCTATGGCTACACCTTC	CASSQDRARGPYGYTF